These 4 T cell receptor beta chains came from one sample sequenced in a study of blood T cell repertoires in COVID-19. Libraries were prepared by immunoSEQ multiplex PCR; TCRdb keeps only in-frame clonotypes and omits some of them. The repertoire holds about 24,000 clones, with around nine tenths as singletons. The specimen was peripheral blood. The receptor set was obtained from a man aged 45 to 65 with active COVID-19.

V gene TRBV9 combines with J gene TRBJ1-2; a weak D match, TRBD1 (6 bases). Trimming pared 0 bases from V and 2 bases from J, leaving 8 bases between. The CDR3 has 14 residues. Germline V gene lookup returns CDR1 SGDLS and CDR2 YYNGEE. CDR3 protein: CASSVGQENYGYTF. CDR3 DNA sequence: TGTGCCAGCAGCGTAGGACAGGAGAACTATGGCTACACCTTC.

This clone was seen only once. The chain recombines TRBV19 with TRBJ2-5, with 11 bases that match TRBD2. The germline gives CDR1 LNHDA, CDR2 SQIVND (reference sequence). V lost 4 bases to trimming and J lost 5 bases; unmatched junction nucleotides: 9. This CDR3 comprises 16 residues. CDR3 sequence: CASSKGLLAGAETQYF. CDR3 coding DNA: TGTGCCAGTAGTAAGGGTCTACTAGCGGGAGCTGAGACCCAGTACTTC.

The table lists this clone with a count of one. The chain joins TRBV19 to TRBJ1-2, with D tentatively TRBD1 (5 bases). Trimming removed 4 bases from V and 1 base from J, with 7 bases in between. CDR1 is LNHDA, CDR2 SQIVND, per germline (reference sequence). CDR3 length: 13 residues. The CDR3 sequence is CASSSGGNYGYTF. CDR3 sequence (DNA): TGTGCCAGTAGTAGCGGGGGTAACTATGGCTACACCTTC. Looking up the rest from reference TRBV19 and TRBJ1-2 gives the full variable domain: DGGITQSPKYLFRKEGQNVTLSCEQNLNHDAMYWYRQDPGQGLRLIYYSQIVNDFQKGDIAEGYSVSREKKESFPLTVTSAQKNPTAFYLCASSSGGNYGYTFGSGTRLTVV.

This clone was observed a few times. The V and J genes are TRBV7-9 and TRBJ2-7, with D unresolved. Trimming took off 5 bases at V and 1 base at J, with 6 bases between the two ends. CDR3 size: 12 residues. From germline, CDR1 is SEHNR and CDR2 FQNEAQ (reference sequence). The CDR3 reads CASSPPSYEQYF. The CDR3 nucleotides are TGTGCCAGCAGCCCCCCGTCCTACGAGCAGTACTTC.